A single sample is the source of the 22 T cell receptor beta chains below, sequenced in a study of technical replicates of blood from a few donors (dated by TCRdb to 2016 to 2017). Receptor amplification or capture employed the immunoSEQ multiplex PCR assay. TCRdb stores this immuneACCESS table with in-frame sequences only. Part of the clones is absent; in the studies checked, under half of the shortfall reflects unresolved V genes, and no reason is known for the rest. This sample gives 53,000 or so clones in total; around 93% of them show up just once. Approximately 3.9% of the sample is taken by the ten largest. Sequenced sample: PBMCs. Receptors originate from a human donor in good health. Some clones in this sample may be carry-over from other donors' samples.

The rearrangement uses TRBV4-1 and TRBJ2-3; 8 positions agree with TRBD2. The CDR3 has 16 amino acids. Germline V gene lookup returns CDR1 MGHRA and CDR2 YSYEKL. The ends lost 1 base at V and 2 bases at J; junction bases unmatched: 5. CDR3 sequence: CASSQASGSTTDTQYF. The CDR3 DNA is TGCGCCAGCAGCCAAGCAAGCGGGAGTACCACAGATACGCAGTATTTT.

The genes are TRBV19 and TRBJ2-5; possible D gene TRBD2, 6 bases. The length of the CDR3 is 14 residues. Germline CDR1 LNHDA, CDR2 SQIVND (reference sequence). Trimming took 6 bases from V and 5 from J, leaving 16 bases between them. CDR3 DNA: TGTGCCAGTAGCCTGGGGGGAAGGTGGGAGACCCAGTACTTC. As protein: CASSLGGRWETQYF.

The chain joins TRBV30 to TRBJ1-2, with D maybe TRBD1 (5 bases). Trimming removed 5 bases from V and 1 base from J, with 8 bases in between. This CDR3 region has 12 residues. Germline assignment: CDR1 GTSNPN and CDR2 SVGIG (reference sequence). The CDR3 DNA is TGTGCCTGGGGGGCGGTTAACTATGGCTACACCTTC. It encodes CAWGAVNYGYTF.

The chain couples TRBV2 to TRBJ1-6; 12 bases align to TRBD1. J lost 11 bases, V lost 6 bases, and 5 bases had no gene match. This CDR3 contains 14 residues. Germline V gene data show CDR1 as SNHLY and CDR2 as FYNNEI. The CDR3 loop is CASSPGQGATPLHF. The CDR3 DNA sequence: TGTGCCAGCAGCCCGGGACAGGGGGCTACACCCCTCCACTTT.

The chain is built from TRBV19 and TRBJ2-1; 9 positions agree with TRBD2. The V gene end was trimmed by 3 bases and the J gene end by 5 bases; junction bases not matched to a gene: 5. Per the germline V gene, CDR1 is LNHDA and CDR2 is SQIVND (reference sequence). This CDR3 is 15 amino acids long. Here the CDR3 DNA reads TGTGCCAGTAGTATCTATAGCGGGAGCCACAATGAGCAGTTCTTC. Protein: CASSIYSGSHNEQFF.

This clone was found a few times. This rearrangement joins TRBV2 to TRBJ2-3; TRBD2 aligns across 11 bases. The germline CDR1 and CDR2 sequences are SNHLY and FYNNEI. Trimming took 6 bases from V and 13 from J; bases not matched to a gene: 6. This CDR3 has 12 amino acids. The DNA of the CDR3 is TGTGCCAGCAGGATTAGCGGGGGGGAGAAGTATTTT. It translates to CASRISGGEKYF.

This clone was picked up one time. This chain joins TRBV18 and TRBJ2-5; 9 bases fit TRBD1. Germline CDR1 reads KGHSH; CDR2 reads LQKENI. The junction had 5 bases not matched to a gene; V was cut back by 3 bases and J by 6 bases. This CDR3 has 14 amino acids. The CDR3 loop is CASSPGQGGKTQYF. The CDR3, as DNA: TGTGCCAGCTCACCGGGACAGGGTGGAAAGACCCAGTACTTC.

The V gene is TRBV10-3, the J gene TRBJ2-3; TRBD2 is a possible D gene (6 bases). CDR3 size: 15 residues. Trimming took 10 bases from V and 2 from J, leaving 19 bases between them. The germline V gene encodes CDR1 ENHRY and CDR2 SYGVKD. The CDR3 nucleotides read TGTGCCACGACAGCCTTAGCGGACGACACAGATACGCAGTATTTT. This translates into CATTALADDTDTQYF.

V usage is TRBV7-9 and J usage is TRBJ1-3; no firm D call. Trimming shortened V by 1 base and J by 0 bases, and 7 bases separated the two germline ends. Per germline, CDR1 SEHNR and CDR2 FQNEAQ (reference sequence). The CDR3 extends over 15 amino acids. This chain's CDR3 is CASSLGGNSGNTIYF. DNA for the CDR3: TGTGCCAGCAGCTTAGGAGGGAACTCTGGAAACACCATATATTTT. Supplemented by reference TRBV7-9 and TRBJ1-3, the full variable domain reads DTGVSQNPRHKITKRGQNVTFRCDPISEHNRLYWYRQTLGQGPEFLTYFQNEAQLEKSRLLSDRFSAERPKGSFSTLEIQRTEQGDSAMYLCASSLGGNSGNTIYFGEGSWLTVV.

The rearrangement joins TRBV29-1 to TRBJ2-7, with TRBD2 as a possible D gene (6 bases). V was shortened by 4 bases and J by 0 bases, with 22 bases between the two germline ends. Germline CDR1 reads SQVTM; CDR2 reads ANQGSEA. CDR3 length: 17 residues. CDR3 sequence: CSVGFPGIGGSSYEQYF. Written as DNA, the CDR3 is TGCAGCGTTGGATTCCCCGGGATTGGGGGGAGCTCCTACGAGCAGTACTTC.

The J gene is TRBJ2-7, the V gene TRBV19, with D possibly matching TRBD2 (5 bases). V was shortened by 3 bases and J by 3 bases, with 18 bases between the two germline ends. Germline values: CDR1 LNHDA, CDR2 SQIVND (reference sequence). CDR3 size: 16 residues. This CDR3 reads CASSIYLLAEDYEQYF. Written as DNA, the CDR3 is TGTGCCAGTAGTATCTATTTGCTAGCAGAAGACTACGAGCAGTACTTC.

V and J are TRBV5-1 and TRBJ2-5; possible D gene TRBD2, 5 bases. Trimming stripped 4 bases from V and 1 base from J, with 14 bases between. The CDR3 covers 15 residues. Germline CDR1 and CDR2: SGHRS and YFSETQ. For the CDR3, the DNA is TGCGCCAGCAGCCGAACCCGGACTTCCCAAGAGACCCAGTACTTC. This translates into CASSRTRTSQETQYF.

The gene calls are TRBV9 and TRBJ1-3; 7 nucleotides align to TRBD1. CDR1 is SGDLS and CDR2 is YYNGEE in the germline V gene. The CDR3 consists of 17 residues. Germline trimming cut 0 bases from V and 1 base from J; bases unmatched to any gene: 7. The CDR3 spells CASSVAPGGPSGNTIYF. CDR3 nucleotide sequence: TGTGCCAGCAGCGTAGCGCCAGGGGGACCTTCTGGAAACACCATATATTTT.

The chain joins TRBV5-1 to TRBJ2-5, with TRBD1 matching over 8 bases. Germline trimming cut 3 bases from V and 5 bases from J; bases unmatched to any gene: 9. This CDR3 region has 15 residues. Germline CDR1 and CDR2: SGHRS and YFSETQ. CDR3 sequence reads: CASSYGQGTGETQYF. CDR3 bases: TGCGCCAGCAGCTACGGACAGGGTACGGGGGAGACCCAGTACTTC.

The chain recombines TRBV6-5 with TRBJ1-5; D may be TRBD1 (5 bases). V lost 3 bases, J lost 1 base, and 10 bases lay in between. The CDR3 loop spans 15 amino acids. CDR1 is MNHEY, CDR2 SVGAGI, per germline. Here the CDR3 DNA reads TGTGCCAGCAGTTATCGTCAGGGAAGCAATCAGCCCCAGCATTTT. Its protein is CASSYRQGSNQPQHF.

This sequence joins TRBV6-1 and TRBJ1-3; D is possibly TRBD1 (6 bases). Germline V gives CDR1 MNHNS, CDR2 SASEGT. There are 15 residues in the CDR3. The V and J ends lost 2 bases and 0 bases respectively, with 8 bases between them. CDR3 DNA: TGTGCCAGCAGTGAATGGACAGCCTCTGGAAACACCATATATTTT. Residues: CASSEWTASGNTIYF.

The rearrangement joins TRBV7-2 to TRBJ2-1, with TRBD1 as a possible D gene (6 bases). This CDR3 is built from 17 residues. V gave up 0 bases and J gave up 6 bases, with 18 bases separating them. CDR1 is SGHTA and CDR2 is FQGNSA in the germline V gene. CDR3 amino acids: CASSLAPGTTRLNEQFF. The CDR3 bases are TGTGCCAGCAGCTTAGCGCCCGGGACAACAAGACTCAATGAGCAGTTCTTC.

This clone occurred once. The chain is built from TRBV7-9 and TRBJ2-1; tentatively, D is TRBD2 (7 bases). The CDR3 runs to 17 residues. V lost 5 bases to trimming and J lost 7 bases, with 24 bases between them. CDR1 SEHNR and CDR2 FQNEAQ come from the germline V gene (reference sequence). CDR3 sequence (DNA): TGTGCCAGCAGCGAAATATCCAGGACTAGGGGGAGGAATGAGCAGTTCTTC. Protein sequence: CASSEISRTRGRNEQFF.

In its sample, this clone was seen once. The chain joins TRBV7-2 to TRBJ2-1; 9 bases line up with TRBD2. The CDR3 is 15 amino acids. V trimming: 6 bases; J trimming: 7 bases; junction bases outside the gene matches: 10. The germline gives CDR1 SGHTA, CDR2 FQGNSA. Written as DNA, the CDR3 is TGTGCCAGCAGTGGACTAGCGATGGGGTGGAATGAGCAGTTCTTC. It codes for CASSGLAMGWNEQFF.

The V gene is TRBV30, the J gene TRBJ1-2; the match to TRBD1 covers 7 bases. The CDR3 spans 15 residues. Germline loops: CDR1 GTSNPN, CDR2 SVGIG (reference sequence). The junction had 14 bases not matched to a gene; V was cut back by 4 bases and J by 6 bases. CDR3 sequence reads: CAWNRRQGYRDGYTF. The CDR3 coding sequence is TGTGCCTGGAATCGTCGACAGGGATATAGGGATGGCTACACCTTC.

The chain employs TRBV1 and TRBJ2-1; the table's D call TRBD2 went unverified against the DNA. TRBV1 is deemed a pseudogene. The length of the CDR3 is 15 residues. This chain's CDR3 is CTSSWGLAGYNEQFF. DNA of the CDR3: TGCACCAGCAGCTGGGGACTAGCGGGGTACAATGAGCAGTTCTTC.

V and J are TRBV10-3 and TRBJ2-2, with 10 positions matching TRBD2. The junction had 4 bases not matched to a gene; V was cut back by 5 bases and J by 1 base. Per germline, CDR1 ENHRY and CDR2 SYGVKD. The CDR3 runs to 16 residues. The CDR3 region is CAISPLAGGNTGELFF. The DNA of the CDR3 is TGTGCCATCAGTCCCTTAGCGGGAGGGAACACCGGGGAGCTGTTTTTT.